This T cell receptor (beta chain) was recorded in a study of T cell changes during pregnancy in multiple sclerosis. Profiling relied on immunoSEQ multiplex PCR, and the TCRdb table lists in-frame clones only, not all of them. The sample holds under 30,000 clones, about 88% seen once. V was shortened by 6 bases and J by 2 bases, with 14 bases between the two germline ends. This CDR3 has 15 amino acids. Germline V gene data show CDR1 as MNHEY and CDR2 as SVGAGI. The source material was CD8+ T cells from peripheral blood mononuclear cells, sampled in the second trimester of pregnancy. This clonotype originated in a female donor with multiple sclerosis, enrolled in a pregnancy study. This chain uses TRBV6-5 with TRBJ1-3; the D gene is possibly TRBD1 (5 bases). The CDR3 nucleotides are TGTGCCAGCAGCCCGACAGACTCAACTGGAAACACCATATATTTT. Its protein product is CASSPTDSTGNTIYF.